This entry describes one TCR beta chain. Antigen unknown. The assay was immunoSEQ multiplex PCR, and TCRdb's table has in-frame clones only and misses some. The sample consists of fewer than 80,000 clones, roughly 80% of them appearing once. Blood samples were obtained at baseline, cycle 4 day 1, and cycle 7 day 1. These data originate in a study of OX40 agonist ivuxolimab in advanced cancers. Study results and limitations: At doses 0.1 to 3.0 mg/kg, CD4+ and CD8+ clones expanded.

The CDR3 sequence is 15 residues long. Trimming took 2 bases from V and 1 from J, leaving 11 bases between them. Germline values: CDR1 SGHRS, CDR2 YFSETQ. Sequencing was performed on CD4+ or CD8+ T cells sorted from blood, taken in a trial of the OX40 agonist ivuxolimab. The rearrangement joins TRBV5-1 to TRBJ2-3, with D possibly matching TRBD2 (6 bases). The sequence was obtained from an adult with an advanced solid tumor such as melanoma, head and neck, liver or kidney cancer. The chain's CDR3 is CASSFFGGGTDTQYF. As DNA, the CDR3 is TGCGCCAGCAGCTTTTTCGGGGGTGGCACAGATACGCAGTATTTT. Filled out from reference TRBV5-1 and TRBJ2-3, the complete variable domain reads KAGVTQTPRYLIKTRGQQVTLSCSPISGHRSVSWYQQTPGQGLQFLFEYFSETQRNKGNFPGRFSGRQFSNSRSEMNVSTLELGDSALYLCASSFFGGGTDTQYFGPGTRLTVL.